This record looks at one TCR beta chain sequence and its context. In its sample, this clone was seen a few times. The clone's antigen remains unknown. Base qualities are not provided; no much larger clone lies one nucleotide away. This sample's time point label indicates: baseline before first vaccination. Vaccinee samples came from UK trials COV001 and COV002, including a single-blind randomized controlled phase 2/3 trial of AZD1222 (ChAdOx1 nCoV-19) in healthy adults. Trial participant PBMC samples were collected at day 0 and day 28 after the second dose for TCRbeta chain sequencing. The sample comes from a study of T cell responses to AZD1222 COVID-19 vaccine (dated by TCRdb to the early 2020s). Study-wide context: Because spike-specific TCR depth and breadth did not differ between the two schedules, AZD1222 recipients who got a second dose at roughly 4 weeks were pooled with those who got a second dose at roughly 12 weeks. A total of over 230 trial participants underwent TCR sequencing, of whom some 210 received two doses of AZD1222 and around 25 received two doses of the MenACWY control vaccine. Enrollment into the trials was organized by age into subgroups of 18-55, 56-69 and 70-plus years, and those subgroups contained roughly 150, 30 and 60 TCR-sequenced participants, respectively. What the study reported, not specific to this receptor: After two AZD1222 doses, spike-specific TCR breadth and depth were significantly higher than at day 0 and than in MenACWY recipients. Conclusions about previously exposed vaccinees are limited, since just 6 or 7 AZD1222 recipients were seropositive for SARS-CoV-2 at baseline. The whole spike protein was spanned by vaccine-associated CD4 TCRs, and dominant responses were seen in regions 160-218 and 743-854. Reportedly, close to half of the unique spike-specific TCRs recognized epitopes lying outside the regions that are mutated in the B.1.351 and B.1.1.7 variants. The 56-69-year group was small, and its depth increase did not reach significance, likely because of low power. No day 14 peak-response samples were available, so repertoires were characterized only after the peak T cell response. Most participants were white British and females outnumbered males, and the authors suggested that clonal diversity may have been underestimated.

There are 14 amino acids in the CDR3, from cysteine to phenylalanine inclusive. CDR3 DNA is the only sequence kept; it has 42 bases, read in frame from the first base. V lost 6 bases and J lost 7 bases, and the count of bases not matched to a germline gene is 6. Taken from the germline V gene, the CDR1 and CDR2 loops are SNHLY and FYNNEI. The CDR3 regions of human TCRbeta chains were subjected to immunosequencing. Per the original workflow: Repertoire TCRs were checked for matches against a reference library of SARS-CoV-2-specific TCRs that had been generated using the MIRA antigen-specificity platform. Breadth meant the fraction of unique TCRs that were SARS-CoV-2-associated, whereas depth meant the fraction of total T cells that were SARS-CoV-2-associated. Each spike-specific TCR was assigned to its reactive spike region and to a CD4 or CD8 class using the MIRA data. Log10-transformed breadth and depth values were compared by one-way ANOVA with Sidak's multiple comparisons tests. TCRdb holds this immuneACCESS table with in-frame rearrangements only. Some clones are missing; in checked studies, unresolved V genes explain under half, and the rest has no known cause. The V and J calls and clone size were taken over from that table, and D and trimming were inferred from the DNA. The sample yields roughly 75,000 clones; 84% were counted once. The ten largest clones take up approximately 9.8% of the sample.

This sample comprised peripheral blood, obtained on day 0 of AZD1222 vaccination. The V gene is TRBV2 and the J gene is TRBJ2-3; the junction holds 11 bases that match TRBD1. The clonotype comes from an adult in good health. At the DNA level, the sequence is TGTGCCAGCAGCCTGGACAGGGGGCGAAATACGCAGTATTTT. It specifies CASSLDRGRNTQYF.